One and the same sample provided the 3 T cell receptor beta chains below, sequenced in a study of blood T cell repertoires in COVID-19. Assay: immunoSEQ multiplex PCR; the TCRdb copy retains only in-frame clones and omits some. The sample has some 28,000 clones; roughly 76% are singletons. What was sequenced was peripheral blood. The receptors here all came from a man aged 70 or older with acute or convalescent COVID-19.

This chain connects TRBV19 to TRBJ1-5, with unresolved D. Germline values: CDR1 LNHDA, CDR2 SQIVND (reference sequence). The CDR3 runs 14 residues. V was pared by 6 bases and J by 7 bases, with 16 bases between. The CDR3 coding sequence is TGTGCCAGTAGGGTCGGAGAGCCGGGACAGCCCCAGCATTTT. Its translation is CASRVGEPGQPQHF.

The gene calls are TRBV6-2 or TRBV6-3 and TRBJ1-2; possible D gene TRBD1, 5 bases. Trimming removed 4 bases at V and 0 bases at J, with 6 bases between. The CDR3 has 13 amino acids. Germline V gives CDR1 MNHEY, CDR2 SVGEGT. The CDR3 is CASSSTANYGYTF. For the CDR3, the DNA is TGTGCCAGCAGTTCGACAGCTAACTATGGCTACACCTTC.

This chain links TRBV3-1 (or the pseudogene TRBV3-2) with TRBJ2-1; D possibly corresponds to TRBD1 (5 bases). Germline-derived CDR1 and CDR2 are LGHDT and YNNKEL (reference sequence). The CDR3 length is 14 residues. Trimming took off 4 bases at V and 9 bases at J, with 16 bases between the two ends. The CDR3 spells CASSLTTRGGEQFF. CDR3 bases: TGTGCCAGCAGCCTCACAACAAGGGGCGGTGAGCAGTTCTTC.